The clone carrying this TCR beta chain appeared once. Its antigen remains unidentified. These data come from a study of CD8 T cells in Susac syndrome. Across the whole study: Patients with Susac syndrome were therapy-naive, treated with corticosteroids, or treated with intravenous immunoglobulin alone when blood was collected.

Regarding the study as a whole: CD4+ repertoires of Susac syndrome patients lacked detectable clonal expansion.

An amount of RNA that ranged from roughly 0.5 to 1 ug was reverse transcribed with random hexamers. In TCRdb, the immunoSEQ multiplex PCR reads were re-called with MiXCR into one record per CDR3 protein. This table holds some 150,000 distinct CDR3 sequences, 85% to 95% found once. The diagnostic criteria for definite or probable disease, as recently defined, were met by the patients with Susac syndrome. The germline V gene has CDR1 SGHNT and CDR2 YYREEE (reference sequence). J lost 8 bases, V lost 5 bases, and 10 bases had no gene match. This CDR3 is 15 amino acids long. The genes are TRBV5-4 and TRBJ1-6; TRBD1 aligns across 7 bases. The sample consisted of CD4+ T cells from PBMCs. The sequence was obtained from a human donor with Susac syndrome. The CDR3 region has the DNA TGTGCCAGCAGTTCTAGAGGGGGCTCCGATTCACCCCTCCACTTT. It specifies CASSSRGGSDSPLHF.